The clone carrying this T cell receptor beta chain was observed once. Its antigen is unknown. The data belong to a study of CD8+CD57+ T cells in acquired aplastic anemia. Overall study: Each DNA sample taken from sorted CD4+ and CD8+ cells came to approximately 3.3 ug on average.

Genomic DNA, serving as template, underwent TCR beta VDJ and CDR3 profiling. TCRdb ran MiXCR on the reads and lists one entry per CDR3 protein. The sample shows hundreds of thousands of distinct CDR3 sequences, around 30% of them seen only once. Selection for sequencing was limited to patients who had shown CD8+CD57+ cell expansion by flow cytometry. No patient had been given any therapy when blood was sampled. Study results and limitations: Significance was not reached for CD8+ Simpson's diversity between patients and controls. It was found that more than 25 CD8+ CDR3 sequences were shared between patients and controls.

In germline, CDR1 is SNHLY, CDR2 FYNNEI. This CDR3 spans 15 amino acids. Germline trimming cut 5 bases from V and 4 bases from J; bases unmatched to any gene: 9. The sequencing input was sorted CD4+, CD8+, or CD8+CD57+ T cells (not recorded which) from PBMCs. The source is a human donor with aplastic anemia. V and J are TRBV2 and TRBJ2-5, with TRBD2 identical over 8 bases. This CDR3 reads CASSTSLLAGETQYF. Here the CDR3 DNA reads TGTGCCAGCAGTACCTCGCTTCTAGCGGGAGAGACCCAGTACTTC.